The 21 T cell receptor beta chains listed next were all sequenced from one sample in a study of beta chain features in type 1 diabetes. Sequenced material consisted of expressed TCRB transcripts (all of the isolated RNA was reverse transcribed). The assay was immunoSEQ multiplex PCR, and TCRdb's table has in-frame clones only and misses some. The data contain hundreds of thousands of clones, approximately 28% of them singletons. Sequencing was performed on naive CD4+ T cells from blood. The receptors were gathered from a man younger than 35 in good health.

For this clone: This sample also contains other DNA sequences that code for the same CDR3. The chain uses TRBV30 and TRBJ2-3; no reliable D call. Germline assignment: CDR1 GTSNPN and CDR2 SVGIG (reference sequence). V was shortened by 3 bases and J by 2 bases, with 12 bases between the two germline ends. The CDR3 is made up of 14 amino acids. CDR3 DNA sequence: TGTGCCTGGAGCCGCACCGCCTTCACAGATACGCAGTATTTT. It translates to CAWSRTAFTDTQYF. The whole variable domain, filled in from reference TRBV30 and TRBJ2-3, reads SQTIHQWPATLVQPVGSPLSLECTVEGTSNPNLYWYRQAAGRGLQLLFYSVGIGQISSEVPQNLSASRPQDRQFILSSKKLLLSDSGFYLCAWSRTAFTDTQYFGPGTRLTVL.

This clone turned up a few times. In DNA form, the CDR3 reads TGTGCCAGCAGTTTAAAGGTCTTCAACTATGGCTACACCTTC. Its protein is CASSLKVFNYGYTF. This sequence joins TRBV28 and TRBJ1-2; D not certain. Trimming cost V 2 bases and J 2 bases, with 9 bases left between them. CDR3 length: 14 amino acids. Germline V gene sequence: CDR1 MDHEN, CDR2 SYDVKM.

The chain joins TRBV30 to TRBJ2-7, with 7 bases that match TRBD1. The CDR3 contains 12 residues. Trimming took 7 bases from V and 4 from J; bases not matched to a gene: 7. CDR1 is GTSNPN, CDR2 SVGIG, per germline (reference sequence). CDR3 in amino acids: CAFRTGRYEQYF. CDR3 coding DNA: TGTGCCTTTAGGACAGGCCGATACGAGCAGTACTTC.

The J gene is TRBJ2-1, the V gene TRBV2, with 8 bases lining up with TRBD2. The CDR3 has 13 residues. Trimming removed 4 bases from V and 5 bases from J; junction bases left unmatched: 1. Germline-derived CDR1 and CDR2 are SNHLY and FYNNEI. Here the CDR3 DNA reads TGTGCCAGCAGTGGACTAGCGAACAATGAGCAGTTCTTC. This translates into CASSGLANNEQFF.

The J gene is TRBJ2-7, the V gene TRBV9; D ambiguous. Trimming left V 0 bases short and J 4 bases short, with 14 bases between. The CDR3 runs 15 residues. The germline V gene encodes CDR1 SGDLS and CDR2 YYNGEE. The CDR3 DNA sequence: TGTGCCAGCAGCGTAGGCACCGGTAACGTTTACGAGCAGTACTTC. Translation: CASSVGTGNVYEQYF.

The chain carries TRBV28 and TRBJ2-7; D is possibly TRBD2 (6 bases). V shed 3 bases and J shed 8 bases, with 11 bases lying between them. Germline lookup yields CDR1 MDHEN and CDR2 SYDVKM. CDR3 length: 12 amino acids. The CDR3 DNA reads as TGTGCCAGCAGTTTGGAGGGGCCCCAGCAGTACTTC. As protein: CASSLEGPQQYF. The variable domain in full, with the rest retrieved from reference TRBV28 and TRBJ2-7, is DVKVTQSSRYLVKRTGEKVFLECVQDMDHENMFWYRQDPGLGLRLIYFSYDVKMKEKGDIPEGYSVSREKKERFSLILESASTNQTSMYLCASSLEGPQQYFGPGTRLTVT.

The chain couples TRBV7-9 to TRBJ2-1; 14 bases fit TRBD2. With 4 bases clipped from V and 4 bases from J, the junction kept 6 bases outside the gene matches. The CDR3 is made up of 17 amino acids. Germline values: CDR1 SEHNR, CDR2 FQNEAQ (reference sequence). CDR3 coding DNA: TGTGCCAGCAGCTCCGGACTAGCGGGGGGAAAATACAATGAGCAGTTCTTC. This gives the protein CASSSGLAGGKYNEQFF.

The J gene is TRBJ1-2, the V gene TRBV30; unclear D gene. The V gene lost 4 bases and the J gene lost 2 bases, with 20 bases spanning the gap. The CDR3 runs 16 residues. Per the germline V gene, CDR1 is GTSNPN and CDR2 is SVGIG (reference sequence). The CDR3 reads CAWTNVREGSNYGYTF. Written as DNA, the CDR3 is TGTGCCTGGACTAATGTACGAGAAGGGTCCAACTATGGCTACACCTTC.

V usage is TRBV27 and J usage is TRBJ2-7, with 13 bases lining up with TRBD2. J gave up 4 bases and V 5 bases, and 17 bases lay outside the gene matches. This CDR3 comprises 19 residues. Germline values: CDR1 MNHEY, CDR2 SMNVEV (reference sequence). As DNA, the CDR3 is TGTGCCAGCAGTCCGCTCCGGGACCCGGGACTAGCGGGAAGGTACGAGCAGTACTTC. This sequence encodes CASSPLRDPGLAGRYEQYF.

The table lists this clone with a few counts. V and J are TRBV7-2 and TRBJ2-1, with TRBD2 as a possible D gene (6 bases). This CDR3 comprises 16 residues. V lost 5 bases and J lost 4, with 18 bases in between. The germline V gene encodes CDR1 SGHTA and CDR2 FQGNSA. The CDR3 reads CASSLRLVASYNEQFF. DNA of the CDR3: TGTGCCAGCAGCCTCCGACTAGTGGCCTCGTACAATGAGCAGTTCTTC.

Remarks on this clone: In the same sample, other DNA sequences code for this CDR3. The rearrangement joins TRBV30 to TRBJ1-1; a weak D match, TRBD1 (6 bases). V lost 2 bases and J 1 base, leaving 8 bases between the germline ends. CDR1 GTSNPN and CDR2 SVGIG come from the germline V gene (reference sequence). The CDR3 consists of 13 residues. The CDR3 here is CAWSPDRNTEAFF. DNA for the CDR3: TGTGCCTGGAGTCCGGACAGGAACACTGAAGCTTTCTTT.

The chain couples TRBV7-8 to TRBJ2-5; TRBD1 agrees at 10 bases. Germline lookup yields CDR1 SGHVS and CDR2 FQNEAQ. This CDR3 spans 17 amino acids. Germline trimming cut 0 bases from V and 5 bases from J; bases unmatched to any gene: 9. CDR3: CASSLAPGTGATETQYF. The CDR3 DNA sequence: TGTGCCAGCAGCTTAGCACCCGGGACAGGGGCCACGGAGACCCAGTACTTC.

The chain has TRBV5-1 and TRBJ2-6; no reliable D call. Trimming took off 2 bases at V and 4 bases at J, with 7 bases between the two ends. The germline V gene has CDR1 SGHRS and CDR2 YFSETQ. The CDR3 length is 14 residues. CDR3 nucleotides: TGCGCCAGCAGCTTTGTGGTCGGGGCCAACGTCCTGACTTTC. This gives the protein CASSFVVGANVLTF.

In this sample, this clone turned up a few times. The chain carries TRBV29-1 and TRBJ2-3; tentatively, D is TRBD1 or TRBD2 (5 bases each). The V gene lost 0 bases and the J gene lost 4 bases, with 11 bases spanning the gap. This CDR3 contains 14 residues. Germline CDR1 SQVTM, CDR2 ANQGSEA. CDR3 bases: TGCAGCGTTGAAGATTCTGGGACCGCAGATACGCAGTATTTT. The encoded protein is CSVEDSGTADTQYF.

The chain combines TRBV30 with TRBJ1-2; tentative D call: TRBD1 (6 bases). This CDR3 comprises 13 residues. Per germline, CDR1 GTSNPN and CDR2 SVGIG (reference sequence). Between the trimmed V and J ends, which lost 3 bases and 4 bases, there was a span of 12 bases. CDR3 amino acids: CAWRRGSTYGYTF. CDR3 sequence (DNA): TGTGCCTGGAGAAGGGGGAGCACCTATGGCTACACCTTC.

The rearrangement uses TRBV7-2 and TRBJ2-7, with 9 bases fitting TRBD2. Unmatched junction bases numbered 3, after V lost 1 base and J lost 2 bases. CDR3 length: 15 residues. Per germline, CDR1 SGHTA and CDR2 FQGNSA. The CDR3 here is CASSLGAGGPYEQYF. The CDR3 DNA sequence: TGTGCCAGCAGCTTAGGGGCGGGAGGGCCCTACGAGCAGTACTTC. The whole variable domain, filled in from reference TRBV7-2 and TRBJ2-7, reads GAGVSQSPSNKVTEKGKDVELRCDPISGHTALYWYRQSLGQGLEFLIYFQGNSAPDKSGLPSDRFSAERTGGSVSTLTIQRTQQEDSAVYLCASSLGAGGPYEQYFGPGTRLTVT.

V is TRBV7-2 and J is TRBJ2-7; 7 positions match TRBD2. V lost 3 bases, J lost 2 bases, and 4 bases stayed unmatched. Germline V gene sequence: CDR1 SGHTA, CDR2 FQGNSA. The CDR3 is 14 amino acids. CDR3 sequence reads: CASSFGGMAYEQYF. The DNA for the CDR3 is TGTGCCAGCAGCTTCGGGGGGATGGCCTACGAGCAGTACTTC.

This clone has just a few counts. CDR3 sequence (DNA): TGTGCCTGGAGTGTACCCGGGGGCGAAACCATATATTTT. The encoded protein is CAWSVPGGETIYF. This rearrangement joins TRBV30 to TRBJ1-3, with D perhaps matching TRBD1 (6 bases). CDR3 size: 13 residues. Germline V lookup: CDR1 GTSNPN, CDR2 SVGIG (reference sequence). V lost 0 bases and J 10 bases, leaving 13 bases between the germline ends.

This clone has only a few counts. The chain employs TRBV5-4 and TRBJ2-5; no clear D gene. The germline V gene encodes CDR1 SGHNT and CDR2 YYREEE (reference sequence). The CDR3 contains 11 residues. Trimming took 5 bases from V and 4 from J, leaving 6 bases between them. In nucleotides, the CDR3 is TGTGCCAGCAGTACGCGAGAGACCCAGTACTTC. The encoded protein is CASSTRETQYF.

The gene calls are TRBV28 and TRBJ2-7; 8 bases fit TRBD1. The V gene's germline CDR1 is MDHEN and CDR2 SYDVKM. CDR3 length: 13 amino acids. V lost 10 bases and J lost 1; bases outside the gene matches: 6. CDR3 sequence reads: CAITDRVSYEQYF. For the CDR3, the DNA is TGTGCCATCACGGACAGGGTATCCTACGAGCAGTACTTC.

The V gene is TRBV6-1, the J gene TRBJ2-5; no definite D call. CDR3 length equals 13 residues. The V and J ends lost 4 bases and 8 bases respectively, with 14 bases between them. CDR1 is MNHNS and CDR2 is SASEGT in the germline V gene. The CDR3 is CASSVVGPGTQYF. The CDR3 region has the DNA TGTGCCAGCAGTGTGGTCGGACCTGGTACCCAGTACTTC.